This entry is about one TCR beta chain. Antigen unknown. This sample's TCRbeta library carried unique molecular identifier barcodes. TCRdb processed the PCR reads anew with MiXCR; each CDR3 protein has one entry. The table has about 1,000,000 distinct CDR3 sequences, about 30% seen once. This entry comes from a study of T-cell reconstitution after alpha-beta-depleted transplantation in children. Notes on the study in general: When one year had passed after transplant, most T-cell counts and diversity came from newly produced T cells. Day-60 TCRbeta diversity that was high in some patients was derived from surviving recipient T cells and thymic progenitors.

The CDR3 has 18 residues. CDR1 and CDR2 (germline): SGHRS, YFSETQ. After removal of 5 bases from V and 0 bases from J, the junction contained 14 bases not matched to a gene. The sequence came from a boy under two years old who had a stem cell transplant for SCID, so the T cells may come from the graft donor. This rearrangement joins TRBV5-1 to TRBJ1-3, with 7 bases lining up with TRBD1. The source was PBMCs, mostly from graft donor cells, collected 360 days after TCRalphabeta/CD19-depleted stem cell transplant. The CDR3 nucleotides read TGCGCCAGCAGACCCGTACCATGGGACAGCAACTCTGGAAACACCATATATTTT. This encodes CASRPVPWDSNSGNTIYF.